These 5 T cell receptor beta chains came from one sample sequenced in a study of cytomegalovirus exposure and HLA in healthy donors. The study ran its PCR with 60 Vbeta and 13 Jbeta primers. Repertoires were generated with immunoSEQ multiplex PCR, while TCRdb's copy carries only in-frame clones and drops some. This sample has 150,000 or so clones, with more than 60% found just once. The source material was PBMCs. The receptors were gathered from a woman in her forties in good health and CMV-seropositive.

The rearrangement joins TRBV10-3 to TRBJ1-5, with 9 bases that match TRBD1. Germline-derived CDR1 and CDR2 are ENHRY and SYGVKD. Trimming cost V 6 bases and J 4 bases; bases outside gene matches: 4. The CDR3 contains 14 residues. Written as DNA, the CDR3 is TGTGCCATCAGCGACGACAGGGGGAATCAGCCCCAGCATTTT. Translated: CAISDDRGNQPQHF.

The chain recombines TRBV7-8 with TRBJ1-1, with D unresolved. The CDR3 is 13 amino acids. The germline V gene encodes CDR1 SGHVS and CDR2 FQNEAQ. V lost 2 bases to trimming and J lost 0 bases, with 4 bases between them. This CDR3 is CASSLSLNTEAFF. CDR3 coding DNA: TGTGCCAGCAGCTTATCTTTGAACACTGAAGCTTTCTTT.

CDR3: CASSPSQGRQPQHF. CDR3 bases: TGTGCCAGCTCACCAAGCCAGGGAAGGCAGCCCCAGCATTTT. The rearrangement links TRBV18 to TRBJ1-5; possibly TRBD1 for D (5 bases). Germline CDR1 is KGHSH and CDR2 is LQKENI. This CDR3 comprises 14 residues. Trimming removed 2 bases from V and 7 bases from J, with 12 bases in between.

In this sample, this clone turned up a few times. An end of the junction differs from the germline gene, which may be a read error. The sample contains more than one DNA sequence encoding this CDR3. The DNA for the CDR3 is TGTGCCAGCAGTTACTCGATTTCAGTTAGCAATCAGCCTCAGCATTTT. It translates to CASSYSISVSNQPQHF. The chain has TRBV6-6 and TRBJ1-5; D is unclear. Germline assignment: CDR1 MNHNY and CDR2 SVGAGI (reference sequence). This CDR3 comprises 16 residues.

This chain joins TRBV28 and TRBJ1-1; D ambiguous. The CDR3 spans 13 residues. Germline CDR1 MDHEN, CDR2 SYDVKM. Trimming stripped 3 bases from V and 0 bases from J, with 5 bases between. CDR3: CASSFLLNTEAFF. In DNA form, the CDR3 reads TGTGCCAGCAGTTTTCTCCTGAACACTGAAGCTTTCTTT.